This T cell receptor (beta chain) was identified during a study of graft-versus-host responses after intestinal transplantation. The V gene lost 5 bases and the J gene lost 2 bases, with 10 bases spanning the gap. Per the germline V gene, CDR1 is MNHEY and CDR2 is SMNVEV (reference sequence). The CDR3 extends over 14 amino acids. The authors combined about 200,000 CFSE-labeled responder cells with about 200,000 irradiated, violet-dye-labeled stimulator cells in plates. Researchers sorted proliferating CFSE-low CD3+CD4+ and CD3+CD8+ responders once the reaction had finished. Sequenced by immunoSEQ multiplex PCR; TCRdb stores in-frame clones only, minus some. The data hold 10,000 to 15,000 clones, with around a third observed a single time.

The clonotype originates from a human patient who received an intestinal transplant. This chain links TRBV27 with TRBJ2-1, with D possibly being TRBD2 (5 bases). The material was alloreactive CD8+ T cells from a mixed lymphocyte reaction culture, obtained before intestinal transplant. Sample subset: CFSE-low proliferating T cells sorted from approximately six-day pre-transplant mixed lymphocyte reaction (GvH or HvG direction). The CDR3 here is CASSLLGTYNEQFF. Here the CDR3 DNA reads TGTGCCAGCAGTCTCCTCGGGACCTACAATGAGCAGTTCTTC.